Listed below are T cell receptor beta chains from one sample, sequenced in a study of T cells in localized non-small cell lung cancer. Sequenced by immunoSEQ multiplex PCR; TCRdb stores in-frame clones only, minus some. The sample shows 25,000 to 30,000 clones, 70% to 90% of them seen only once. Sequencing was performed on peripheral blood, taken before any cancer treatment. These receptors all come from a woman aged 18-55 years with stage I lung adenocarcinoma. Both conserved end residues are part of each CDR3. D genes are given only for firm matches. Clone size is shown for a subset of rows, as once, few, many or a class of expanded clone.

cdr3_aa	cdr3_nt	v_call	j_call	d_call	clone_size
CASSLDGSLPNTEAFF	TGCGCCAGCAGCTTGGATGGCAGCCTTCCGAACACTGAAGCTTTCTTT	TRBV5-1	TRBJ1-1	-	-
CASSLDQFGGGFEQFF	TGTGCCAGCAGCTTAGATCAGTTCGGAGGGGGCTTTGAGCAGTTCTTC	TRBV11-2	TRBJ2-1	-	once
CASGSGSGEQYF	TGCGCCAGTGGGAGCGGGTCGGGAGAGCAGTACTTC	TRBV10-2	TRBJ2-7	-	-
CASSDEVMNTEAFF	TGTGCCAGTAGCGACGAGGTGATGAACACTGAAGCTTTCTTT	TRBV19	TRBJ1-1	-	-
CASSPSTGTGELFF	TGTGCCAGCAGCCCTTCGACAGGCACCGGGGAGCTGTTTTTT	TRBV28	TRBJ2-2	-	-
CAISTGLAGGSVSSEQYF	TGTGCCATCAGTACGGGACTAGCGGGAGGCAGCGTATCTTCCGAGCAGTACTTC	TRBV10-3	TRBJ2-7	TRBD2	-
CAWSGAGGTEAFF	TGTGCCTGGAGCGGGGCGGGTGGGACTGAAGCTTTCTTT	TRBV30	TRBJ1-1	-	once
CASSLDWGQGVDLPQHF	TGTGCCAGCAGCTTGGACTGGGGACAGGGGGTCGATTTGCCCCAGCATTTT	TRBV5-5	TRBJ1-5	TRBD1	-
CASSQGQGFSNQPQHF	TGTGCCAGCAGCCAGGGACAGGGATTTAGCAATCAGCCCCAGCATTTT	TRBV7-8	TRBJ1-5	TRBD1	-
CASSMGTSGHQPQHF	TGTGCCAGCAGTATGGGGACATCAGGACATCAGCCCCAGCATTTT	TRBV28	TRBJ1-5	-	-
CASSERQGPREQYF	TGTGCCAGCAGTGAAAGACAGGGGCCCCGCGAGCAGTACTTC	TRBV6-1	TRBJ2-7	TRBD1	few
CASSQVSTGELFF	TGTGCCAGCAGCCAAGTATCTACCGGGGAGCTGTTTTTT	TRBV14	TRBJ2-2	-	-
CASILTGNVNTEAFF	TGTGCCAGCATTTTGACAGGGAATGTTAACACTGAAGCTTTCTTT	TRBV7-9	TRBJ1-1	TRBD1	-
CASSRGLPGYEQYF	TGTGCCAGCAGTCGGGGGCTCCCAGGGTACGAGCAGTACTTC	TRBV9	TRBJ2-7	-	-
CASSPYGSGTPRGSYNEQFF	TGCGCCAGCAGCCCCTATGGCTCCGGGACCCCAAGGGGCTCCTACAATGAGCAGTTCTTC	TRBV5-1	TRBJ2-1	-	-
CASSGQTSSGNTIYF	TGTGCCAGCAGTGGTCAGACAAGCTCTGGAAACACCATATATTTT	TRBV2	TRBJ1-3	-	once
CASSYSTGAMNTEAFF	TGTGCCAGCAGTTACTCCACGGGGGCTATGAACACTGAAGCTTTCTTT	TRBV6-5	TRBJ1-1	-	-
CSVLTAISYNEQFF	TGCAGCGTCCTGACAGCCATCTCCTACAATGAGCAGTTCTTC	TRBV29-1	TRBJ2-1	-	-
CASRDRGYSNQPQHF	TGTGCCAGCCGGGACAGGGGATATAGCAATCAGCCCCAGCATTTT	TRBV6-1	TRBJ1-5	TRBD1	-
CASSGGSGSTYNEQFF	TGTGCCAGCAGTGGGGGTAGCGGGAGCACCTACAATGAGCAGTTCTTC	TRBV27	TRBJ2-1	TRBD2	-
CASNSLNYGYTF	TGTGCCAGCAATTCCCTGAACTATGGCTACACCTTC	TRBV6-6	TRBJ1-2	-	-
CASSYGGSTSNYGYTF	TGTGCCAGCAGTTACGGTGGGTCAACCTCTAACTATGGCTACACCTTC	TRBV6-5	TRBJ1-2	-	-